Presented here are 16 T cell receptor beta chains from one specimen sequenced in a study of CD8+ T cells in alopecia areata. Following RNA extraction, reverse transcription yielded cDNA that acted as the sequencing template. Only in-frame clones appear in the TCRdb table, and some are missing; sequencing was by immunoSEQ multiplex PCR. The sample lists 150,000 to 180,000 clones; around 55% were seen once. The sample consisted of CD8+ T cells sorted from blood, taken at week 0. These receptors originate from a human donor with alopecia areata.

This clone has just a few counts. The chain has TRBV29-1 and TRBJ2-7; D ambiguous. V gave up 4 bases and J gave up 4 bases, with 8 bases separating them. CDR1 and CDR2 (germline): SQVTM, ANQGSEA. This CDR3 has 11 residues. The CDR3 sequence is CSVATPYEQYF. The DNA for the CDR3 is TGCAGCGTTGCGACTCCGTACGAGCAGTACTTC.

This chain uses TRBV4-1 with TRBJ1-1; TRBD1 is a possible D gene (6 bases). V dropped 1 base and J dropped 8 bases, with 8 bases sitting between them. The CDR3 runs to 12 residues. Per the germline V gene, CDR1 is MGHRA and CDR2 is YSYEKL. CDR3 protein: CASSQGGQEAFF. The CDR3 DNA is TGCGCCAGCAGCCAAGGGGGGCAGGAAGCTTTCTTT.

The CDR3 region is CSVIIGTEAFF. DNA of the CDR3: TGCAGCGTGATAATTGGCACTGAAGCTTTCTTT. V is TRBV29-1 and J is TRBJ1-1; D unclear. The V gene's germline CDR1 is SQVTM and CDR2 ANQGSEA. This CDR3 has 11 residues. Between the trimmed V and J ends, which lost 6 bases and 4 bases, there was a span of 9 bases.

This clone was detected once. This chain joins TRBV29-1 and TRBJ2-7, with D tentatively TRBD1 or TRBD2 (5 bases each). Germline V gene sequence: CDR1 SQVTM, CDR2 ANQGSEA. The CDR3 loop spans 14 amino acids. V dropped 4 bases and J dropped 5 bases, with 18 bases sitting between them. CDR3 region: CSVGLSGAGDEQYF. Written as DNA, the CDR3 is TGCAGCGTTGGACTATCCGGGGCCGGGGACGAGCAGTACTTC.

The CDR3 sequence is CSVEGVLGSTDTQYF. CDR3 DNA sequence: TGCAGCGTTGAAGGAGTCCTGGGTAGCACAGATACGCAGTATTTT. The rearrangement joins TRBV29-1 to TRBJ2-3; D not resolved. CDR1 SQVTM and CDR2 ANQGSEA come from the germline V gene. The CDR3 is 15 residues long. Trimming shortened V by 1 base and J by 0 bases, and 11 bases separated the two germline ends.

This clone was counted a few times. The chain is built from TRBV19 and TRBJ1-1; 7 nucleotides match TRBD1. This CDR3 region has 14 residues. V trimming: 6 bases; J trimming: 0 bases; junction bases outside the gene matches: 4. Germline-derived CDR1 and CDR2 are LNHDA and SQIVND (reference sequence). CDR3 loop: CASSRGGLNTEAFF. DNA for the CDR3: TGTGCCAGTAGCAGAGGGGGCCTGAACACTGAAGCTTTCTTT.

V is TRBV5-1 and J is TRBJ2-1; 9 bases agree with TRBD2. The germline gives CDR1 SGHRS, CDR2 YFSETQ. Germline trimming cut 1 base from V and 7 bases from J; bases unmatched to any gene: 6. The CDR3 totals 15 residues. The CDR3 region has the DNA TGCGCCAGCAGCTTGACACTAGCGGGCCTAAATGAGCAGTTCTTC. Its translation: CASSLTLAGLNEQFF.

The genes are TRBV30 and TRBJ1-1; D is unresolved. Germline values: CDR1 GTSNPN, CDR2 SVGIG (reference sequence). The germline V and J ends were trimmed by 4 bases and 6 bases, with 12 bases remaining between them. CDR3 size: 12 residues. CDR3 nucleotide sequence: TGTGCCTGGATCCCCACTAGGGCTGAAGCTTTCTTT. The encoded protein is CAWIPTRAEAFF.

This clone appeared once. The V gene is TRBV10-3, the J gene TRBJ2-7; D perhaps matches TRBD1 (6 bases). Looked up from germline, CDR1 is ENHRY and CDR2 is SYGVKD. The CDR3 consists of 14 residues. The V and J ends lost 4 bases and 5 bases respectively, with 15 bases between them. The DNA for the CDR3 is TGTGCCATCAGTGGCTTCAGGGGTTCCGACGAGCAGTACTTC. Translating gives CAISGFRGSDEQYF.

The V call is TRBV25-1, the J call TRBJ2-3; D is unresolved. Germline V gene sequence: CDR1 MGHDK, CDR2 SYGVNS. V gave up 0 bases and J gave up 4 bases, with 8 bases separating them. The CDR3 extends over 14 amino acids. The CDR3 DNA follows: TGTGCCAGCAGTGAATACGTAAAGGCAGATACGCAGTATTTT. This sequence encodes CASSEYVKADTQYF.

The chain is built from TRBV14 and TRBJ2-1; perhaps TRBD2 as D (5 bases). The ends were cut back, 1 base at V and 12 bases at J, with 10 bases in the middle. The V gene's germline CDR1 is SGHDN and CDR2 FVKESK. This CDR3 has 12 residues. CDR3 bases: TGTGCCAGCAGCCAAGGCCCCCTAGCGCAGTTCTTC. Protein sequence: CASSQGPLAQFF.

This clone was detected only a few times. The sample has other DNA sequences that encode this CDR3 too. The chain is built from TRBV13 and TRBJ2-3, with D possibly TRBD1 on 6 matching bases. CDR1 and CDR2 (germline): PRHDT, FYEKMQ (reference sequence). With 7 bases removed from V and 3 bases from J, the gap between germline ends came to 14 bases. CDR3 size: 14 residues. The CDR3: CASKGTGSTDTQYF. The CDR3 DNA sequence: TGTGCCAGCAAGGGTACAGGGAGTACAGATACGCAGTATTTT.

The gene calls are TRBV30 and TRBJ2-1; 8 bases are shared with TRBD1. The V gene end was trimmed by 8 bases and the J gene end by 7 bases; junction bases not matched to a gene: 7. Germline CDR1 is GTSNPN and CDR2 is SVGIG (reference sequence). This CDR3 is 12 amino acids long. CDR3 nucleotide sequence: TGTGCCCAGGACAGGGAGTGGAATGAGCAGTTCTTC. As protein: CAQDREWNEQFF.

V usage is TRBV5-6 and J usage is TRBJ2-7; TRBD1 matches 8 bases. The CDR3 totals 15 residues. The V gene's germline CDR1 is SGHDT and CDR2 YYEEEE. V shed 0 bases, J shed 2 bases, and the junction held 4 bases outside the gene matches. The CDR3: CASSLEQGAPYEQYF. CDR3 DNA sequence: TGTGCCAGCAGCTTGGAGCAGGGGGCTCCCTACGAGCAGTACTTC.

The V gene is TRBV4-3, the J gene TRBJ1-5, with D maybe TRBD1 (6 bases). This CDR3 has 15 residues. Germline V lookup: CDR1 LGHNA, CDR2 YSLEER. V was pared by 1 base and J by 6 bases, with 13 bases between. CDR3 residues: CASSQGTGAAQPQHF. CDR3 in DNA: TGCGCCAGCAGCCAAGGAACGGGGGCGGCTCAGCCCCAGCATTTT.

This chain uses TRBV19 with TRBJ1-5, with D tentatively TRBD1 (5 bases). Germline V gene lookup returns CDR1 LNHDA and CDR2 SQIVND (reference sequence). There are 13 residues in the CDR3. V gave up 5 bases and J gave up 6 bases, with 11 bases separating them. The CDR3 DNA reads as TGTGCCAGTAGTGACCAGGGAATTCAGCCCCAGCATTTT. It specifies CASSDQGIQPQHF.